The sequence of this T cell receptor beta chain was determined in a study of shared clonotypes between healthy human individuals. Points from the study as a whole: Non-shared clonotypes showed lower generation probabilities than clonotypes common to all four donors.

Selected positively for CCR7 and CD45RO-negative, naive CD8 cells excluded terminally differentiated effector memory CD45RA+ cells. To note about this clone: Its antigen is unidentified.

Sorted-subset replicate PCR reactions contained approximately 190 ng DNA, corresponding to some 28,000 T cell genomes. Produced via immunoSEQ multiplex PCR; TCRdb's table is partial and in-frame only. The table includes fewer than 800,000 clones, 92% detected once. The CDR3 has 15 residues. CDR1 and CDR2 (germline): MGHRA, YSYEKL. V lost 0 bases to trimming and J lost 1 base, with 9 bases between them. The clonotype was recovered from a man aged 25 to 40 in good health. The chain is built from TRBV4-1 and TRBJ1-1; D possibly corresponds to TRBD1 (6 bases). The specimen sequenced was naive CD8+ T cells sorted from blood. CDR3 in amino acids: CASSQDRGKNTEAFF. The CDR3 region has the DNA TGCGCCAGCAGCCAAGACAGGGGCAAGAACACTGAAGCTTTCTTT.